Presented here are 8 T cell receptor beta chains from one specimen sequenced in a study of regulatory T cells in long-lasting Graves disease. As for time point: persistent/refractory GD, antithyroid drugs over 5 years with positive TRAb. TCR sequences were obtained from RNA taken from PBMCs. HTBI primers from iRepertoire and Arm-PCR of CDR3 regions yielded the TCR beta libraries. TCRdb recomputed calls from the multiplex PCR reads with MiXCR, one row per CDR3 protein. The sample yields roughly 500,000 distinct CDR3 sequences, about a fifth seen once. The input for sequencing was peripheral blood mononuclear cells (PBMCs), taken when the disease was refractory, from a patient treated with antithyroid drugs. The receptors here all came from a female donor with Graves disease.

This clonotype has at least ten counts. At one of its ends the junction is not consistent with the germline gene, which may arise from a read error. The V call is TRBV6-5, the J call TRBJ2-5; D is perhaps TRBD2 (6 bases). The CDR3 loop spans 14 amino acids. The V gene's germline CDR1 is MNHEY and CDR2 SVGAGI. The CDR3 DNA reads TGTACCAGCAGTTACGGAGGGTTGGCAGAGACCCAGTACTTC. Protein sequence: CTSSYGGLAETQYF.

This clonotype was recorded at least ten times. This chain connects TRBV6-2 or TRBV6-3 to TRBJ1-5; D remains ambiguous. Between the trimmed V and J ends, which lost 5 bases and 10 bases, there was a span of 12 bases. Germline CDR1 and CDR2: MNHEY and SVGEGT. The CDR3 contains 12 residues. The CDR3 loop reads CASSVKGSPQHF. The CDR3 coding sequence is TGTGCCAGCAGTGTAAAGGGAAGTCCCCAGCATTTT.

The gene calls are TRBV5-6 and TRBJ2-7; D is unclear. The CDR3 sequence is 14 residues long. V was clipped by 0 bases and J by 4 bases, with 11 bases between them. Germline CDR1 is SGHDT and CDR2 is YYEEEE. The CDR3: CASSLAFGVYEQYF. In DNA form, the CDR3 reads TGTGCCAGCAGCTTGGCCTTTGGGGTATACGAGCAGTACTTC.

This chain uses TRBV5-6 with TRBJ1-6; no firm D call. Trimming shortened V by 4 bases and J by 8 bases, and 16 bases separated the two germline ends. There are 15 residues in the CDR3. Germline V CDR1 and CDR2: SGHDT, YYEEEE. CDR3 amino acids: CASSPPPPGYSPLHF. The CDR3 DNA is TGTGCCAGCAGCCCGCCGCCCCCGGGTTATTCACCCCTCCACTTT.

This clonotype was seen only a few times. CDR3 protein: CAWSRQGETEAFF. As DNA, the CDR3 is TGTGCCTGGTCAAGACAGGGAGAGACTGAAGCTTTCTTT. This chain uses TRBV30 with TRBJ1-1; 7 positions match TRBD1. Per the germline V gene, CDR1 is GTSNPN and CDR2 is SVGIG (reference sequence). Losses at the gene ends were 5 bases for V and 5 bases for J; bases not matched to a gene: 8. The CDR3 length is 13 residues.

The rearrangement uses TRBV18 and TRBJ2-1, with D unclear. V was cut by 3 bases and J by 0 bases, with 6 bases left in between. The CDR3 length is 14 residues. Germline V gene sequence: CDR1 KGHSH, CDR2 LQKENI. Here the CDR3 reads CASSPSDSYNEQFF. CDR3 sequence (DNA): TGTGCCAGCTCACCTAGTGACTCCTACAATGAGCAGTTCTTC.

This clonotype appeared once. V is TRBV4-1 and J is TRBJ2-5; no definite D call. This CDR3 spans 14 amino acids. Germline CDR1 reads MGHRA; CDR2 reads YSYEKL. V gave up 6 bases and J gave up 4 bases, with 15 bases separating them. CDR3 nucleotides: TGCGCCAGCAGTCCGACACCCGGCAGAGAGACCCAGTACTTC. Translating gives CASSPTPGRETQYF.

The CDR3 bases are TGTGCCAGCAGCCAAGATTCGACAGCTCAAGAGACCCAGTACTTC. Protein: CASSQDSTAQETQYF. The V and J genes are TRBV3-1 and TRBJ2-5; weak D call: TRBD1 (5 bases). Germline V gene lookup returns CDR1 LGHDT and CDR2 YNNKEL (reference sequence). This CDR3 comprises 15 residues. V was pared by 0 bases and J by 2 bases, with 10 bases between.